This T cell receptor (beta chain) was obtained from a study of blood T cell repertoires in COVID-19. Germline V lookup: CDR1 MNHEY, CDR2 SVGAGI. The ends lost 5 bases at V and 5 bases at J; junction bases unmatched: 3. The CDR3 totals 13 residues. Clones were sequenced by immunoSEQ multiplex PCR, and TCRdb holds only the in-frame ones, with some missing. Found here are under 300,000 clones, about 88% of them singletons; the top ten hold 2% to 2.5%. V gene TRBV6-5 combines with J gene TRBJ1-2; 9 bases are a match to TRBD1. Sample: peripheral blood. The sequence was obtained from a woman in her 40s who had recovered from COVID-19. CDR3 sequence (DNA): TGTGCCAGCAGTCGCGGGACAGGGTATGGCTACACCTTC. It specifies CASSRGTGYGYTF.